The 10 T cell receptor beta chains presented below share a single source sample, sequenced in a study of T-cell reconstitution after alpha-beta-depleted transplantation in children (dated by TCRdb to 2016 to 2017). Library creation used PCR. Sequencer: Illumina HiSeq 2500. TCR libraries were prepared with molecular barcoding, using unique molecular identifiers to normalize TCRbeta repertoire quantification. TCRdb redid the processing of the public reads, applying fastp at Q25 and MiXCR, and retained in-frame beta chains. Each entry merges the rows of one CDR3 protein and shows their most common DNA and genes. This sample holds approximately 170,000 distinct CDR3 sequences; 11% were observed only once. The ten most abundant clones make up about 12% of the sample. This sample's treatment or condition label indicates: allogeneic hematopoietic cell transplantation with graft depleted of TCRalphabeta T cells and CD19 B cells.

The sample was PBMCs, taken before TCRalphabeta/CD19-depleted stem cell transplant. Every receptor here comes from a boy aged 2 to 9 with acute myeloid leukemia, due to receive a stem cell transplant.

Ten or more counts support this clonotype. CDR3 coding DNA: TGTGCCAGCAGTTTACGGGCAGAGTTATCCTACGAGCAGTACTTC. It specifies CASSLRAELSYEQYF. This sequence joins TRBV28 and TRBJ2-7; D is unresolved. Germline CDR1 reads MDHEN; CDR2 reads SYDVKM. This CDR3 has 15 amino acids. Trimming took 2 bases from V and 1 from J, leaving 12 bases between them.

This clonotype appeared many times. The junction shows a germline mismatch at one end, possibly a read error. The V call is TRBV12-3 or TRBV12-4, the J call TRBJ1-1; D remains unclear. The CDR3 contains 11 residues. Written as DNA, the CDR3 is TGTGCCATTACAAAATTGAGTGGGGTTATCTTT. It specifies CAITKLSGVIF.

This clonotype was recorded at least ten times. The J gene is TRBJ1-2, the V gene TRBV20-1; no firm D call. The CDR3 is made up of 14 amino acids. Germline V gene data show CDR1 as DFQATT and CDR2 as SNEGSKA (reference sequence). The V end lost 6 bases, the J end lost 4 bases, and 18 bases lay between the germline ends. For the CDR3, the DNA is TGCAGTGCCACCCAGCCCGACTCTCCCTATGGCTACACCTTC. Its translation is CSATQPDSPYGYTF.

Ten or more counts support this clonotype. V gene TRBV6-1 combines with J gene TRBJ1-5, with D perhaps TRBD1 (5 bases). V lost 5 bases to trimming and J lost 1 base, with 9 bases between them. The length of the CDR3 is 14 residues. CDR1 is MNHNS and CDR2 is SASEGT in the germline V gene. CDR3 nucleotide sequence: TGTGCCAGCAGTCCTTACAGGAGCAATCAGCCCCAGCATTTT. The encoded protein is CASSPYRSNQPQHF.

Ten or more counts support this clonotype. This sequence joins TRBV10-2 and TRBJ1-1, with D maybe TRBD1 (6 bases). Germline V gene lookup returns CDR1 WSHSY and CDR2 SAAADI. The CDR3 has 13 amino acids. Deletions cut 9 bases from V and 0 bases from J, with 11 bases between. CDR3 DNA sequence: TGCGCCAGACGGCAGGGGCTGAACACTGAAGCTTTCTTT. This encodes CARRQGLNTEAFF.

This clonotype was counted ten times or more. The chain is built from TRBV18 and TRBJ2-1; D might be TRBD1 or TRBD2, each matching 6 bases. Germline V CDR1 and CDR2: KGHSH, LQKENI. Trimming shortened V by 2 bases and J by 9 bases, and 17 bases separated the two germline ends. The CDR3 runs 15 residues. CDR3 sequence reads: CASSPTGGGRTEQFF. The CDR3 bases are TGTGCCAGCTCACCAACCGGAGGGGGTCGCACTGAGCAGTTCTTC.

This chain uses TRBV12-3 or TRBV12-4 with TRBJ2-5; 8 nucleotides align to TRBD1. The CDR3 is 16 amino acids. V shed 5 bases and J 2 bases; nucleotides not matched to a gene: 10. The CDR3 here is CASSRRQGISQETQYF. The CDR3, as DNA: TGTGCCAGCAGTAGACGACAGGGGATATCACAAGAGACCCAGTACTTC.

This clonotype was observed many times. The chain carries TRBV11-2 and TRBJ2-7; 8 bases are shared with TRBD2. This CDR3 has 15 amino acids. Germline V lookup: CDR1 SGHAT, CDR2 FQNNGV. J lost 2 bases, V lost 3 bases, and 6 bases had no gene match. CDR3 protein: CASSLRLAGAYEQYF. As DNA, the CDR3 is TGTGCCAGCAGCTTGAGGCTAGCGGGTGCCTACGAGCAGTACTTC.

In its sample, this clonotype was seen many times. The V call is TRBV5-1, the J call TRBJ2-3; the match to TRBD1 covers 9 bases. The length of the CDR3 is 15 residues. The V gene end was trimmed by 2 bases and the J gene end by 2 bases; junction bases not matched to a gene: 3. Germline CDR1 SGHRS, CDR2 YFSETQ. As DNA, the CDR3 is TGCGCCAGCAGCTTTCGGGACAGGGTCACAGATACGCAGTATTTT. Translating it yields CASSFRDRVTDTQYF.

This clonotype was counted ten times or more. The rearrangement uses TRBV7-9 and TRBJ1-1; no firm D call. This CDR3 has 16 amino acids. CDR1 and CDR2 (germline): SEHNR, FQNEAQ (reference sequence). V gave up 6 bases and J gave up 3 bases, with 20 bases separating them. CDR3 DNA sequence: TGTGCCAGCAGTTTTACCCGGAGACACGGGGACACTGAAGCTTTCTTT. Amino acid sequence: CASSFTRRHGDTEAFF.